These 27 T cell receptor beta chains were all obtained from the same sample, sequenced in a study of blood T cell repertoires in COVID-19. TCRdb keeps only in-frame clones here, not all; method: immunoSEQ multiplex PCR. The table has about 280,000 clones, 89% seen once; the top ten hold around 10%. The specimen was peripheral blood. These receptors were obtained from a woman in her twenties or thirties with COVID-19, enrolled during active disease.

The chain carries TRBV5-8 and TRBJ2-5; TRBD2 is a possible D gene (6 bases). V was pared by 2 bases and J by 7 bases, with 12 bases between. There are 13 residues in the CDR3. Germline V gives CDR1 SGHTS, CDR2 YDEGEE. The CDR3 DNA sequence: TGTGCCAGCAGCTTTAGCGGTCCGGGGACCCAGTACTTC. Its translation: CASSFSGPGTQYF.

The chain carries TRBV6-5 and TRBJ2-7; tentative D call: TRBD1 (5 bases). The CDR3 has 13 amino acids. Per germline, CDR1 MNHEY and CDR2 SVGAGI. Trimming shortened V by 6 bases and J by 6 bases, and 15 bases separated the two germline ends. CDR3 in amino acids: CASRGASFPEQYF. The CDR3 nucleotides are TGTGCCAGCAGAGGGGCCTCCTTCCCCGAGCAGTACTTC.

The V and J genes are TRBV18 and TRBJ2-1; D is perhaps TRBD2 (6 bases). The CDR3 loop spans 15 amino acids. Germline loops: CDR1 KGHSH, CDR2 LQKENI. V lost 2 bases and J lost 6, with 14 bases in between. The CDR3 sequence: CASSPGPGTGNEQFF. DNA for the CDR3: TGTGCCAGCTCACCAGGCCCCGGGACTGGCAATGAGCAGTTCTTC.

The chain joins TRBV11-2 to TRBJ2-1; TRBD2 matches 7 bases. Germline values: CDR1 SGHAT, CDR2 FQNNGV. The CDR3 sequence is 16 residues long. V lost 4 bases and J lost 8; bases outside the gene matches: 14. The CDR3 DNA reads as TGTGCCAGCAGCTCATCCCCGGGACTAACTGTACATGAGCAGTTCTTC. Translated: CASSSSPGLTVHEQFF.

The rearrangement joins TRBV7-2 to TRBJ1-1, with D maybe TRBD1 (5 bases). CDR1 is SGHTA, CDR2 FQGNSA, per germline. V dropped 5 bases and J dropped 3 bases, with 19 bases sitting between them. The CDR3 has 16 amino acids. CDR3 region: CASSPLGQGWDTEAFF. The CDR3 DNA sequence: TGTGCCAGCAGCCCGCTCGGGCAGGGTTGGGACACTGAAGCTTTCTTT.

The chain joins TRBV7-8 to TRBJ2-2, with 8 bases matching TRBD2. This CDR3 spans 19 amino acids. Germline V gene sequence: CDR1 SGHVS, CDR2 FQNEAQ. Trimming at V came to 1 base and at J to 0 bases, leaving 10 bases not matched to a gene. CDR3: CASSLVPRGVFANTGELFF. The CDR3 DNA follows: TGTGCCAGCAGCTTAGTCCCGCGGGGGGTCTTCGCGAACACCGGGGAGCTGTTTTTT. Combining the CDR3 with reference TRBV7-8 and TRBJ2-2 gives the whole variable domain GAGVSQSPRYKVAKRGQDVALRCDPISGHVSLFWYQQALGQGPEFLTYFQNEAQLDKSGLPSDRFFAERPEGSVSTLKIQRTQQEDSAVYLCASSLVPRGVFANTGELFFGEGSRLTVL.

DNA of the CDR3: TGTGCCAGCAGCTTGGGGACAGGGGGTTCCGCAGATACGCAGTATTTT. Translated, it gives CASSLGTGGSADTQYF. The chain couples TRBV5-8 to TRBJ2-3, with 10 bases fitting TRBD1. Unmatched junction bases numbered 5, after V lost 0 bases and J lost 4 bases. Germline V lookup: CDR1 SGHTS, CDR2 YDEGEE. The CDR3 has 16 residues.

This clone was detected once. J is TRBJ2-1 and V is TRBV19; TRBD2 aligns across 11 bases. V shed 8 bases and J 2 bases; nucleotides not matched to a gene: 2. CDR3 length: 14 amino acids. CDR1 and CDR2 (germline): LNHDA, SQIVND (reference sequence). CDR3 coding DNA: TGTGCCAGTGTAGCGGGGGGGCCCTACAATGAGCAGTTCTTC. This encodes CASVAGGPYNEQFF.

This clone was detected only once. The chain uses TRBV4-2 and TRBJ2-2; possible D gene TRBD2, 6 bases. CDR3 size: 16 residues. The ends were cut back, 4 bases at V and 0 bases at J, with 12 bases in the middle. Germline V CDR1 and CDR2: LGHNA, YNFKEQ. The CDR3 sequence: CASSPRGASNTGELFF. Written as DNA, the CDR3 is TGTGCCAGCAGCCCTCGCGGGGCTTCGAACACCGGGGAGCTGTTTTTT.

J is TRBJ2-2 and V is TRBV6-5; 9 positions agree with TRBD1. The CDR3 is made up of 15 amino acids. Unmatched junction bases numbered 8, after V lost 6 bases and J lost 6 bases. Looked up from germline, CDR1 is MNHEY and CDR2 is SVGAGI. CDR3 in DNA: TGTGCCAGCAGCCCAGACAGGGGGATATCCGGGGAGCTGTTTTTT. Encoded protein: CASSPDRGISGELFF.

CDR3 coding DNA: TGTGCCAGCAGCTTGGCCACACCGTACGAGCAGTACTTC. Its translation: CASSLATPYEQYF. The rearrangement links TRBV5-6 to TRBJ2-7; no firm D call. Between the trimmed V and J ends, which lost 0 bases and 4 bases, there was a span of 8 bases. Germline V lookup: CDR1 SGHDT, CDR2 YYEEEE. The CDR3 extends over 13 amino acids.

The CDR3 nucleotides are TGTGCCAGCAGCCAAGGTCTTCATGAGCAGTTCTTC. Its protein product is CASSQGLHEQFF. The J gene is TRBJ2-1, the V gene TRBV3-1 (or the pseudogene TRBV3-2); D is ambiguous. The germline CDR1 and CDR2 sequences are LGHDT and YNNKEL (reference sequence). This CDR3 has 12 residues. V was pared by 1 base and J by 8 bases, with 6 bases between.

V and J are TRBV29-1 and TRBJ2-7; 9 nucleotides line up with TRBD1. After removal of 3 bases from V and 4 bases from J, the junction contained 10 bases not matched to a gene. The germline CDR1 and CDR2 sequences are SQVTM and ANQGSEA. This CDR3 has 15 residues. CDR3 bases: TGCAGCGTTGACCGACAGGGGGAGGGGTGGTACGAGCAGTACTTC. It codes for CSVDRQGEGWYEQYF.

This sequence joins TRBV30 and TRBJ1-1, with 7 bases aligning to TRBD1. The germline V gene has CDR1 GTSNPN and CDR2 SVGIG (reference sequence). The CDR3 is made up of 14 amino acids. Germline trimming cut 2 bases from V and 11 bases from J; bases unmatched to any gene: 14. The CDR3 nucleotides are TGTGCCTGGAGTTTTGGACAGGATTTTGTGAGCGCTTTCTTT. Residues: CAWSFGQDFVSAFF.

The V gene is TRBV3-1 (or the pseudogene TRBV3-2), the J gene TRBJ1-6; 8 bases match TRBD1. V shed 5 bases, J shed 2 bases, and the junction held 5 bases outside the gene matches. The CDR3 spans 16 residues. Germline loops: CDR1 LGHDT, CDR2 YNNKEL (reference sequence). In nucleotides, the CDR3 is TGTGCCAGCAGCTCCCGGGACAGGCCCTATAATTCACCCCTCCACTTT. Residues: CASSSRDRPYNSPLHF.

The V call is TRBV10-2, the J call TRBJ2-1; 7 bases align to TRBD1. Germline V gene data show CDR1 as WSHSY and CDR2 as SAAADI. The ends lost 6 bases at V and 7 bases at J; junction bases unmatched: 6. This CDR3 region has 13 residues. CDR3: CASSRTGVNEQFF. Written as DNA, the CDR3 is TGCGCCAGCAGCCGAACAGGGGTGAATGAGCAGTTCTTC.

The rearrangement links TRBV28 to TRBJ1-2; maybe TRBD1 (5 bases). V lost 6 bases and J lost 8, with 22 bases in between. The CDR3 contains 15 residues. The germline gives CDR1 MDHEN, CDR2 SYDVKM. The CDR3 region is CASSYLLGRGIGYTF. Here the CDR3 DNA reads TGTGCCAGCAGCTACCTCTTAGGGCGGGGGATCGGCTACACCTTC.

The genes are TRBV7-8 and TRBJ1-6, with TRBD1 matching 7 bases. This CDR3 contains 15 residues. Trimming took 2 bases from V and 8 from J; bases not matched to a gene: 6. CDR1 SGHVS and CDR2 FQNEAQ come from the germline V gene. CDR3 protein: CASSLSDRAYSPLHF. The CDR3 DNA reads as TGTGCCAGCAGCTTATCTGACAGGGCTTATTCACCCCTCCACTTT.

The V and J genes are TRBV15 and TRBJ2-3; 8 bases are a match to TRBD2. The trim removed 5 bases at V and 5 bases at J, leaving 6 bases unmatched. CDR1 and CDR2 from the germline V gene are LNHNV and YYDKDF (reference sequence). The CDR3 length is 14 residues. Here the CDR3 reads CATSRTGGVDTQYF. The CDR3 DNA reads TGTGCCACCAGCCGGACGGGGGGGGTAGATACGCAGTATTTT.

For this clone: Germline is not matched at one junction end, which may reflect a read error. J is TRBJ2-1 and V is TRBV13, with a weak D call TRBD2 (5 bases). Germline V gene data show CDR1 as PRHDT and CDR2 as FYEKMQ (reference sequence). The CDR3 is 13 residues long. The CDR3 region has the DNA TGTGCCAGCAGCATAGGACTTTACAATGAGCAGTTCTTC. Translating it yields CASSIGLYNEQFF.

The V and J genes are TRBV12-5 and TRBJ1-6, with unresolved D. V lost 5 bases and J 8 bases, leaving 13 bases between the germline ends. CDR3 length: 14 amino acids. The V gene's germline CDR1 is LGHNT and CDR2 FRNRAP. CDR3 loop: CASGPPGWDSPLHF. The CDR3 region has the DNA TGTGCTAGTGGTCCGCCGGGGTGGGATTCACCCCTCCACTTT.

DNA for the CDR3: TGTGCCAGCAGTTACTCGACTTCCGGGGCGGGACAGCCCCAGCATTTT. It translates to CASSYSTSGAGQPQHF. The chain uses TRBV6-2 or TRBV6-3 and TRBJ1-5, with D perhaps matching TRBD1 (5 bases). V was clipped by 0 bases and J by 7 bases, with 16 bases between them. The CDR3 sequence is 16 residues long. CDR1 and CDR2 (germline): MNHEY, SVGEGT.

The chain carries TRBV4-1 and TRBJ2-2; 7 nucleotides agree with TRBD1. Germline-derived CDR1 and CDR2 are MGHRA and YSYEKL. V trimming: 1 base; J trimming: 5 bases; junction bases outside the gene matches: 7. This CDR3 contains 16 residues. CDR3 residues: CASSQGKGATTGELFF. As DNA, the CDR3 is TGCGCCAGCAGCCAAGGGAAGGGGGCAACGACCGGGGAGCTGTTTTTT.

V usage is TRBV6-1 and J usage is TRBJ1-4; the D is unclear. The ends were cut back, 6 bases at V and 0 bases at J, with 14 bases in the middle. Per the germline V gene, CDR1 is MNHNS and CDR2 is SASEGT. The CDR3 runs to 16 residues. The CDR3 sequence: CASSELETATNEKLFF. DNA of the CDR3: TGTGCCAGCAGCGAATTGGAGACTGCAACTAATGAAAAACTGTTTTTT.

The V and J genes are TRBV9 and TRBJ2-1; 13 bases map to TRBD2. The CDR3 contains 18 residues. Germline trimming cut 4 bases from V and 3 bases from J; bases unmatched to any gene: 10. In germline, CDR1 is SGDLS, CDR2 YYNGEE. CDR3 protein: CASSRTTSGGAFYNEQFF. The CDR3 DNA reads as TGTGCCAGCAGCAGGACAACTAGCGGGGGGGCCTTCTACAATGAGCAGTTCTTC. Using reference TRBV9 and TRBJ2-1 for the parts outside the CDR3, the full variable domain is DSGVTQTPKHLITATGQRVTLRCSPRSGDLSVYWYQQSLDQGLQFLIQYYNGEERAKGNILERFSAQQFPDLHSELNLSSLELGDSALYFCASSRTTSGGAFYNEQFFGPGTRLTVL.

The chain joins TRBV27 to TRBJ2-7, with D perhaps matching TRBD1 (5 bases). The V end lost 5 bases, the J end lost 4 bases, and 12 bases lay between the germline ends. CDR1 is MNHEY, CDR2 SMNVEV, per germline (reference sequence). This CDR3 region has 13 residues. CDR3 protein: CASSHGAGYEQYF. In nucleotides, the CDR3 is TGTGCCAGCAGTCATGGGGCAGGGTACGAGCAGTACTTC.

This chain joins TRBV14 and TRBJ2-5; no reliable D call. Deletions cut 1 base from V and 4 bases from J, with 7 bases between. This CDR3 contains 13 residues. Germline V gene sequence: CDR1 SGHDN, CDR2 FVKESK. The CDR3 reads CASSQGTGETQYF. The CDR3 nucleotides read TGTGCCAGCAGCCAAGGCACCGGAGAGACCCAGTACTTC.